This T cell receptor (beta chain) was profiled in a study of cytomegalovirus exposure and HLA in healthy donors. This PCR relied on a set of 60 Vbeta primers and 13 Jbeta primers. Method: immunoSEQ multiplex PCR; TCRdb's copy keeps in-frame clones and lacks some. Of 75,000 to 90,000 clones listed, under 80% were seen once; the top ten hold 3.5% to 5%. From germline, CDR1 is GTSNPN and CDR2 SVGIG (reference sequence). Between the trimmed V and J ends, which lost 5 bases and 6 bases, there was a span of 13 bases. This CDR3 contains 12 residues. This receptor was obtained from a man aged 60-69 years in good health and CMV-seronegative. This sequence joins TRBV30 and TRBJ1-2; D gene uncertain. What was sequenced was PBMCs. CDR3 nucleotide sequence: TGTGCCTGGCTGAGCCCCCCCAATGGCTACACCTTC. Amino acid sequence: CAWLSPPNGYTF.